This entry describes one TCR beta chain. These data come from a study of cytotoxic CD8 clonotypes in ibrutinib-treated CLL. The CDR3 contains 15 residues. J gave up 10 bases and V 6 bases, and 12 bases lay outside the gene matches. In germline, CDR1 is MRHNA, CDR2 SNTAGT. The data were produced by immunoSEQ multiplex PCR, yet TCRdb's version contains in-frame clones alone and is incomplete. The sample has about 130,000 clones, 79% seen once; the top ten hold 13%. The input for sequencing was PBMCs, taken after 12 months of ibrutinib treatment. The chain links TRBV6-4 to TRBJ2-1; 10 nucleotides align to TRBD2. This TCR was recovered from a human donor with chronic lymphocytic leukemia. The CDR3 DNA reads TGTGCCAGCAGCCGCGGGACTAGCGTTGTTCAGGAGCAGTTCTTC. The encoded protein is CASSRGTSVVQEQFF.